What follows are 27 T cell receptor beta chains derived from one specimen sequenced in a study of blood T cell repertoires in COVID-19. The assay was immunoSEQ multiplex PCR, and TCRdb's table has in-frame clones only and misses some. The sample consists of around 250,000 clones, about 90% of them appearing once. The specimen was PBMCs or T cells enriched from blood (not recorded which). These receptor sequences come from a man aged 50 to 60 who had been exposed to COVID-19.

V gene TRBV18 combines with J gene TRBJ1-6, with 9 bases identical to TRBD1. Germline-derived CDR1 and CDR2 are KGHSH and LQKENI. Trimming took 1 base from V and 7 from J; bases not matched to a gene: 2. The CDR3 extends over 15 amino acids. The CDR3 DNA is TGTGCCAGCTCACCACAGACAGGGGGAAATTCACCCCTCCACTTT. This codes for CASSPQTGGNSPLHF.

The chain recombines TRBV5-1 with TRBJ2-5; 12 bases agree with TRBD2. Germline CDR1 is SGHRS and CDR2 is YFSETQ. This CDR3 has 15 amino acids. V was clipped by 5 bases and J by 2 bases; unmatched bases: 4. CDR3 DNA: TGCGCCAGCAGTACTAGCGGGGGGCCGCAAGAGACCCAGTACTTC. Protein product: CASSTSGGPQETQYF. The full variable domain, rest sourced from reference TRBV5-1 and TRBJ2-5, is KAGVTQTPRYLIKTRGQQVTLSCSPISGHRSVSWYQQTPGQGLQFLFEYFSETQRNKGNFPGRFSGRQFSNSRSEMNVSTLELGDSALYLCASSTSGGPQETQYFGPGTRLLVL.

The count of this clone is one. The gene calls are TRBV29-1 and TRBJ2-7; 7 bases fit TRBD1. J was trimmed by 4 bases and V by 4 bases; bases with no gene match: 10. Germline V CDR1 and CDR2: SQVTM, ANQGSEA. This CDR3 comprises 14 residues. The CDR3 spells CSVASRGLRYEQYF. CDR3 DNA sequence: TGCAGCGTTGCCTCGAGGGGGCTTAGGTACGAGCAGTACTTC.

This clone came up once. The rearrangement uses TRBV2 and TRBJ2-3; 11 bases map to TRBD1. The CDR3 has 16 residues. Germline V gene lookup returns CDR1 SNHLY and CDR2 FYNNEI. The V gene end was trimmed by 1 base and the J gene end by 4 bases; junction bases not matched to a gene: 4. CDR3 nucleotide sequence: TGTGCCAGCAGTGAAGATTGGACAGGGGGCCCAGATACGCAGTATTTT. Protein sequence: CASSEDWTGGPDTQYF.

The rearrangement uses TRBV11-3 and TRBJ2-1, with D tentatively TRBD2 (5 bases). Trimming took 5 bases from V and 8 from J, leaving 16 bases between them. The CDR3 consists of 14 residues. Per the germline V gene, CDR1 is SGHNT and CDR2 is YENEEA. The CDR3 here is CASSAPGLAYEQFF. Here the CDR3 DNA reads TGTGCCAGCAGCGCTCCTGGGCTAGCCTATGAGCAGTTCTTC.

The gene calls are TRBV18 and TRBJ2-7, with D possibly matching TRBD1 (5 bases). Between the trimmed V and J ends, which lost 6 bases and 7 bases, there was a span of 10 bases. Germline lookup yields CDR1 KGHSH and CDR2 LQKENI. CDR3 length equals 11 residues. The CDR3 bases are TGTGCCAGCTCGGCAGGGATTGAGCAGTACGTC. Translation: CASSAGIEQYV.

The chain recombines TRBV27 with TRBJ1-5, with 8 bases identical to TRBD1. The J segment lost 5 bases and the V segment lost 0 bases, leaving 9 bases of the junction unmatched. The CDR3 is 17 residues long. Germline lookup yields CDR1 MNHEY and CDR2 SMNVEV (reference sequence). The CDR3 loop reads CASSLSPGAGGDQPQHF. DNA for the CDR3: TGTGCCAGCAGTTTATCCCCCGGGGCAGGGGGCGATCAGCCCCAGCATTTT.

The chain links TRBV5-1 to TRBJ1-4; 9 bases are a match to TRBD1. The V and J ends lost 3 bases and 0 bases, in that order; junction bases with no gene match: 6. Germline V gene lookup returns CDR1 SGHRS and CDR2 YFSETQ. This CDR3 has 17 amino acids. In nucleotides, the CDR3 is TGCGCCAGCAGCTCAGGGACAGGGCTGACAACTAATGAAAAACTGTTTTTT. Protein: CASSSGTGLTTNEKLFF.

As for this clone: This specimen includes other DNA sequences encoding the same CDR3. The V call is TRBV5-1, the J call TRBJ1-1; a possible D gene is TRBD1 (5 bases). CDR1 and CDR2 from the germline V gene are SGHRS and YFSETQ. The CDR3 is 14 amino acids. V was cut by 0 bases and J by 0 bases, with 6 bases left in between. The CDR3 nucleotides are TGCGCCAGCAGCTTGGGACAGATGAACACTGAAGCTTTCTTT. It translates to CASSLGQMNTEAFF.

The chain links TRBV6-1 to TRBJ2-7; D gene ambiguous. V was pared by 3 bases and J by 7 bases, with 16 bases between. Germline-derived CDR1 and CDR2 are MNHNS and SASEGT. The CDR3 extends over 14 amino acids. CDR3 loop: CASSDPHRKLEQYF. CDR3 DNA sequence: TGTGCCAGCAGTGACCCGCACAGAAAGCTGGAGCAGTACTTC.

J is TRBJ2-7 and V is TRBV5-8; 7 positions match TRBD2. CDR3 size: 17 residues. The germline CDR1 and CDR2 sequences are SGHTS and YDEGEE. The V segment lost 4 bases and the J segment 4 bases; nucleotides outside the gene matches: 17. The CDR3 DNA sequence: TGTGCCAGCAGCCGGGCACCCGCTAGCGGAGGGGAGTACGAGCAGTACGTC. It specifies CASSRAPASGGEYEQYV.

V and J are TRBV18 and TRBJ2-1, with 9 bases lining up with TRBD1. The CDR3 is made up of 17 amino acids. Unmatched junction bases numbered 9, after V lost 2 bases and J lost 4 bases. Germline V gene sequence: CDR1 KGHSH, CDR2 LQKENI. This CDR3 reads CASSPISGQGIYNEQFF. In DNA, the CDR3 is TGTGCCAGCTCACCAATCAGCGGACAGGGGATTTACAATGAGCAGTTCTTC.

The rearrangement links TRBV15 to TRBJ1-3; a weak D match, TRBD1 (6 bases). This CDR3 is 17 amino acids long. Germline V CDR1 and CDR2: LNHNV, YYDKDF (reference sequence). V lost 2 bases and J 0 bases, leaving 14 bases between the germline ends. CDR3 region: CATSRNRQAHSGNTIYF. CDR3 bases: TGTGCCACCAGCAGAAACCGACAGGCGCACTCTGGAAACACCATATATTTT. Using reference TRBV15 and TRBJ1-3 for the parts outside the CDR3, the full variable domain is DAMVIQNPRYQVTQFGKPVTLSCSQTLNHNVMYWYQQKSSQAPKLLFHYYDKDFNNEADTPDNFQSRRPNTSFCFLDIRSPGLGDTAMYLCATSRNRQAHSGNTIYFGEGSWLTVV.

The chain has TRBV11-2 and TRBJ2-5; a weak D match, TRBD2 (5 bases). The CDR3 loop spans 12 amino acids. From germline, CDR1 is SGHAT and CDR2 FQNNGV. V was clipped by 3 bases and J by 4 bases, with 6 bases between them. CDR3 sequence: CASSLRVETQYF. CDR3 bases: TGTGCCAGCAGCTTGAGGGTAGAGACCCAGTACTTC. Combining the CDR3 with reference TRBV11-2 and TRBJ2-5 gives the whole variable domain EAGVAQSPRYKIIEKRQSVAFWCNPISGHATLYWYQQILGQGPKLLIQFQNNGVVDDSQLPKDRFSAERLKGVDSTLKIQPAKLEDSAVYLCASSLRVETQYFGPGTRLLVL.

The chain uses TRBV7-2 and TRBJ1-5; no clear D gene. This CDR3 comprises 15 residues. The V end lost 2 bases, the J end lost 2 bases, and 10 bases lay between the germline ends. Germline values: CDR1 SGHTA, CDR2 FQGNSA. The CDR3 DNA sequence: TGTGCCAGCAGCTTACAGGAAATGGGCAATCAGCCCCAGCATTTT. This translates into CASSLQEMGNQPQHF.

CDR3 loop: CASSSRTGPGNTIYF. CDR3 nucleotide sequence: TGTGCCAGCAGCTCCCGGACAGGGCCTGGAAACACCATATATTTT. The chain is built from TRBV7-9 and TRBJ1-3, with 8 bases identical to TRBD1. The CDR3 extends over 15 amino acids. V shed 4 bases, J shed 2 bases, and the junction held 4 bases outside the gene matches. Germline loops: CDR1 SEHNR, CDR2 FQNEAQ (reference sequence). The whole variable domain, remainder taken from reference TRBV7-9 and TRBJ1-3, is DTGVSQNPRHKITKRGQNVTFRCDPISEHNRLYWYRQTLGQGPEFLTYFQNEAQLEKSRLLSDRFSAERPKGSFSTLEIQRTEQGDSAMYLCASSSRTGPGNTIYFGEGSWLTVV.

The J gene is TRBJ1-1, the V gene TRBV5-1, with D tentatively TRBD1 (5 bases). Per germline, CDR1 SGHRS and CDR2 YFSETQ. V was trimmed by 4 bases and J by 3 bases, leaving 13 bases between them. This CDR3 has 14 residues. As DNA, the CDR3 is TGCGCCAGCAGCCCCTTTGACAGTCACACTGAAGCTTTCTTT. Amino acids: CASSPFDSHTEAFF.

This sequence joins TRBV5-1 and TRBJ1-1; 7 bases are a match to TRBD1. J lost 0 bases, V lost 6 bases, and 5 bases had no gene match. CDR1 is SGHRS and CDR2 is YFSETQ in the germline V gene. The CDR3 totals 14 residues. CDR3 coding DNA: TGCGCCAGCACAGTGACAGGGATGAACACTGAAGCTTTCTTT. Its translation: CASTVTGMNTEAFF.

V is TRBV13 and J is TRBJ1-2, with D unclear. Looked up from germline, CDR1 is PRHDT and CDR2 is FYEKMQ (reference sequence). V lost 0 bases to trimming and J lost 3 bases, with 8 bases between them. CDR3 length: 14 residues. CDR3 protein: CASSLGTNYYGYTF. As DNA, the CDR3 is TGTGCCAGCAGCTTAGGGACAAATTACTATGGCTACACCTTC.

This clone was detected only a few times. The CDR3 DNA sequence: TGTGCCAGCAGAGGGACAGGGGAGGGCTACACCTTC. It yields the protein CASRGTGEGYTF. The V call is TRBV2, the J call TRBJ1-2, with 10 bases lining up with TRBD1. CDR3 length equals 12 residues. The J segment lost 8 bases and the V segment lost 6 bases, leaving 3 bases of the junction unmatched. From germline, CDR1 is SNHLY and CDR2 FYNNEI.

The V gene is TRBV19, the J gene TRBJ1-1; D remains unclear. V lost 1 base to trimming and J lost 4 bases, with 7 bases between them. CDR3 size: 13 residues. Looked up from germline, CDR1 is LNHDA and CDR2 is SQIVND (reference sequence). CDR3 loop: CASSIVEATEAFF. The CDR3, as DNA: TGTGCCAGTAGTATAGTAGAGGCCACTGAAGCTTTCTTT.

V usage is TRBV13 and J usage is TRBJ2-7; D uncertain. V gave up 3 bases and J gave up 1 base, with 7 bases separating them. The germline V gene encodes CDR1 PRHDT and CDR2 FYEKMQ (reference sequence). This CDR3 has 13 residues. In DNA, the CDR3 is TGTGCCAGCAGCTTTCGAGGTTCCTACGAGCAGTACTTC. It specifies CASSFRGSYEQYF.

The chain employs TRBV2 and TRBJ1-2, with D unresolved. CDR3 length equals 14 residues. With 4 bases removed from V and 7 bases from J, the gap between germline ends came to 16 bases. CDR1 and CDR2 (germline): SNHLY, FYNNEI. CDR3 sequence (DNA): TGTGCCAGCAGTGTGTACAGAAATCTGGGTGGCTACACCTTC. Protein sequence: CASSVYRNLGGYTF. Full variable domain (outside the CDR3, taken from reference TRBV2 and TRBJ1-2): EPEVTQTPSHQVTQMGQEVILRCVPISNHLYFYWYRQILGQKVEFLVSFYNNEISEKSEIFDDQFSVERPDGSNFTLKIRSTKLEDSAMYFCASSVYRNLGGYTFGSGTRLTVV.

This chain links TRBV5-6 with TRBJ1-2; D is uncertain. V was cut by 1 base and J by 3 bases, with 10 bases left in between. The CDR3 has 14 amino acids. Germline CDR1 SGHDT, CDR2 YYEEEE. DNA for the CDR3: TGTGCCAGCAGCTTGCCGCAGGTGGACTATGGCTACACCTTC. Translating it yields CASSLPQVDYGYTF.

The V gene is TRBV19, the J gene TRBJ2-2; 10 nucleotides match TRBD2. The CDR3 runs to 18 residues. The trim removed 4 bases at V and 1 base at J, leaving 9 bases unmatched. CDR1 and CDR2 (germline): LNHDA, SQIVND (reference sequence). CDR3 DNA sequence: TGTGCCAGTAGTAGGTTCTTAGCGGGGGGTCAGAACACCGGGGAGCTGTTTTTT. This codes for CASSRFLAGGQNTGELFF.

This clone was detected once. The chain joins TRBV2 to TRBJ2-1; 7 bases match TRBD2. The CDR3 covers 15 residues. Germline values: CDR1 SNHLY, CDR2 FYNNEI. V dropped 6 bases and J dropped 6; count of bases not matched to a gene: 11. The CDR3 here is CASRNLAASANEQFF. The CDR3 DNA sequence: TGTGCCAGCAGGAACCTAGCGGCCTCGGCCAATGAGCAGTTCTTC.

V and J are TRBV7-3 and TRBJ2-7; possibly TRBD2 for D (5 bases). Between the trimmed V and J ends, which lost 5 bases and 7 bases, there was a span of 15 bases. Germline V gene data show CDR1 as SGHTA and CDR2 as FQGTGA. The CDR3 loop spans 13 amino acids. The CDR3 region is CASSRGSSEEQYF. CDR3 DNA: TGTGCCAGCAGCCGAGGGAGCAGTGAGGAGCAGTACTTC.